Following are 30 T cell receptor beta chains from one sample sequenced in a study of blood T cell repertoires in COVID-19. Produced via immunoSEQ multiplex PCR; TCRdb's table is partial and in-frame only. The repertoire holds 60,000 to 75,000 clones, with about 83% as singletons. The sample consisted of peripheral blood. The receptors were sampled from a human donor in a cohort sampled during active COVID-19.

The DNA for the CDR3 is TGTGCCAGCAGCCCGGGACAGGGCAATCAGCCCCAGCATTTT. It yields the protein CASSPGQGNQPQHF. This sequence joins TRBV28 and TRBJ1-5, with 8 bases aligning to TRBD1. The CDR3 runs to 14 residues. V gave up 6 bases and J gave up 2 bases; unmatched junction bases: 3. Germline V gene sequence: CDR1 MDHEN, CDR2 SYDVKM.

V and J are TRBV6-5 and TRBJ1-5; TRBD1 aligns across 7 bases. V was pared by 6 bases and J by 6 bases, with 5 bases of the junction left unmatched. This CDR3 has 13 amino acids. Germline V lookup: CDR1 MNHEY, CDR2 SVGAGI. The DNA of the CDR3 is TGTGCCAGCAGACTCGCAGGGGGTCAGCCCCAGCATTTT. The encoded protein is CASRLAGGQPQHF.

The rearrangement joins TRBV5-1 to TRBJ2-1; D is perhaps TRBD2 (5 bases). Germline V gene lookup returns CDR1 SGHRS and CDR2 YFSETQ. The V and J ends lost 0 bases and 4 bases respectively, with 5 bases between them. The CDR3 is made up of 13 amino acids. The CDR3 coding sequence is TGCGCCAGCAGCTTGGGACTATACAATGAGCAGTTCTTC. As protein: CASSLGLYNEQFF.

The chain joins TRBV20-1 to TRBJ1-2, with 9 nucleotides matching TRBD1. The CDR3 spans 13 residues. J lost 7 bases, V lost 3 bases, and 6 bases had no gene match. Germline V gives CDR1 DFQATT, CDR2 SNEGSKA (reference sequence). Written as DNA, the CDR3 is TGCAGTGCTAGTGAACAGGGGGCTGGTGGCTACACCTTC. The encoded protein is CSASEQGAGGYTF.

V and J are TRBV5-3 and TRBJ2-4; D perhaps matches TRBD1 (5 bases). TRBV5-3 is marked as an open reading frame, function uncertain. Trimming took off 4 bases at V and 6 bases at J, with 11 bases between the two ends. CDR3 length: 13 residues. CDR3 in DNA: TGTGCCAGAAGCCCCGGACACCCAAACATTCAGTACTTC. Translation gives CARSPGHPNIQYF.

This rearrangement joins TRBV29-1 to TRBJ2-1, with D possibly TRBD2 on 6 matching bases. Germline loops: CDR1 SQVTM, CDR2 ANQGSEA. This CDR3 comprises 12 residues. The V and J ends lost 4 bases and 12 bases respectively, with 16 bases between them. CDR3 sequence reads: CSVGGWEVVQFF. CDR3 bases: TGCAGCGTTGGAGGCTGGGAGGTTGTGCAGTTCTTC.

The chain uses TRBV2 and TRBJ1-2; D gene uncertain. The CDR3 is made up of 12 amino acids. Between the trimmed V and J ends, which lost 4 bases and 7 bases, there was a span of 10 bases. CDR1 is SNHLY, CDR2 FYNNEI, per germline. The chain's CDR3 is CASSGGFGGYTF. The CDR3 DNA follows: TGTGCCAGCAGTGGAGGGTTCGGTGGCTACACCTTC.

This clone is a singleton in its sample. V gene TRBV7-8 combines with J gene TRBJ1-4; no clear D gene. V lost 0 bases, J lost 11 bases, and 13 bases lay in between. Germline CDR1 reads SGHVS; CDR2 reads FQNEAQ. The CDR3 loop spans 14 amino acids. The CDR3 nucleotides read TGTGCCAGCAGCTTAGCCCTTGAGGGTCGGAAACTGTTTTTT. Translating it yields CASSLALEGRKLFF.

This rearrangement joins TRBV6-5 to TRBJ2-7, with 10 positions matching TRBD1. V was pared by 2 bases and J by 1 base, with 5 bases of the junction left unmatched. Per germline, CDR1 MNHEY and CDR2 SVGAGI. This CDR3 region has 16 residues. CDR3 loop: CASSYGGQGISYEQYF. Here the CDR3 DNA reads TGTGCCAGCAGTTACGGGGGACAGGGGATTTCCTACGAGCAGTACTTC.

The chain recombines TRBV11-2 with TRBJ2-7; the D gene is possibly TRBD2 (5 bases). CDR1 SGHAT and CDR2 FQNNGV come from the germline V gene. The CDR3 consists of 13 residues. Trimming took off 8 bases at V and 3 bases at J, with 14 bases between the two ends. Here the CDR3 reads CASRGGQNYEQYF. In DNA form, the CDR3 reads TGTGCCAGCCGCGGCGGGCAAAACTACGAGCAGTACTTC.

This chain connects TRBV6-5 to TRBJ2-3; 9 bases match TRBD1. V gave up 5 bases and J gave up 10 bases; unmatched junction bases: 10. The CDR3 runs 14 residues. Germline V gives CDR1 MNHEY, CDR2 SVGAGI. The CDR3, as DNA: TGTGCCAGCAGTCCTACGGACAGGGGCAGGGCGCAGTATTTT. This encodes CASSPTDRGRAQYF.

This chain connects TRBV18 to TRBJ2-5; 12 bases match TRBD1. CDR3 length: 15 amino acids. The germline V gene encodes CDR1 KGHSH and CDR2 LQKENI. With 4 bases clipped from V and 4 bases from J, the junction kept 4 bases outside the gene matches. This chain's CDR3 is CASSLGTGGAETQYF. The CDR3 bases are TGTGCCAGCTCACTGGGGACAGGGGGCGCAGAGACCCAGTACTTC. The whole variable domain, remainder taken from reference TRBV18 and TRBJ2-5, is NAGVMQNPRHLVRRRGQEARLRCSPMKGHSHVYWYRQLPEEGLKFMVYLQKENIIDESGMPKERFSAEFPKEGPSILRIQQVVRGDSAAYFCASSLGTGGAETQYFGPGTRLLVL.

V usage is TRBV27 and J usage is TRBJ1-1; possible D gene TRBD1, 6 bases. The V gene's germline CDR1 is MNHEY and CDR2 SMNVEV (reference sequence). CDR3 length equals 14 residues. Trimming stripped 8 bases from V and 3 bases from J, with 16 bases between. CDR3 sequence (DNA): TGTGCCAGCCAGCCAGGACAGACTTACACTGAAGCTTTCTTT. Its translation: CASQPGQTYTEAFF.

This chain joins TRBV19 and TRBJ2-1; 7 bases match TRBD1. CDR3 length: 17 residues. The ends lost 0 bases at V and 1 base at J; junction bases unmatched: 6. Germline lookup yields CDR1 LNHDA and CDR2 SQIVND (reference sequence). CDR3 protein: CASSIDVVTGSYNEQFF. As DNA, the CDR3 is TGTGCCAGTAGTATAGATGTGGTGACAGGGTCCTACAATGAGCAGTTCTTC.

The chain uses TRBV29-1 and TRBJ2-7, with D perhaps matching TRBD2 (5 bases). V was pared by 0 bases and J by 8 bases, with 17 bases between. Germline assignment: CDR1 SQVTM and CDR2 ANQGSEA. The CDR3 covers 14 residues. This chain's CDR3 is CSVEDNGVDSKQYF. DNA of the CDR3: TGCAGCGTTGAAGATAACGGGGTTGACTCAAAGCAGTACTTC.

Written as DNA, the CDR3 is TGTGCCAGCTCCCTAACAGGGGACTACGAGCAGTACTTC. Residues: CASSLTGDYEQYF. V and J are TRBV18 and TRBJ2-7; 7 bases agree with TRBD1. V was clipped by 6 bases and J by 3 bases; unmatched bases: 5. This CDR3 has 13 amino acids. Germline V lookup: CDR1 KGHSH, CDR2 LQKENI.

This chain joins TRBV5-1 and TRBJ2-3; 8 nucleotides match TRBD2. V dropped 4 bases and J dropped 6; count of bases not matched to a gene: 7. Germline V gene lookup returns CDR1 SGHRS and CDR2 YFSETQ. CDR3 size: 14 residues. The CDR3 DNA follows: TGCGCCAGCAGCGGGACGGGGGGGCCCGATACGCAGTATTTT. It encodes CASSGTGGPDTQYF.

This rearrangement joins TRBV5-1 to TRBJ2-3; 10 positions agree with TRBD2. CDR3 length: 16 residues. With 0 bases clipped from V and 1 base from J, the junction kept 2 bases outside the gene matches. Germline-derived CDR1 and CDR2 are SGHRS and YFSETQ. CDR3 nucleotides: TGCGCCAGCAGCTTGGCTAGCGGGAGAGGCACAGATACGCAGTATTTT. Translation gives CASSLASGRGTDTQYF.

The chain carries TRBV24-1 and TRBJ2-3; no reliable D call. This CDR3 contains 17 residues. Trimming took off 7 bases at V and 0 bases at J, with 19 bases between the two ends. Germline V CDR1 and CDR2: KGHDR, SFDVKD. As DNA, the CDR3 is TGTGCCACCAGCCCCGGGTCGGCGGAGCCTAGCACAGATACGCAGTATTTT. It translates to CATSPGSAEPSTDTQYF.

This clone was seen once. V usage is TRBV21-1 and J usage is TRBJ2-5; the table gives TRBD2 as D, unverified against the DNA. TRBV21-1 is deemed a pseudogene. The CDR3 has 16 residues. The CDR3 protein is CASSKGAGDGVETQYF. Written as DNA, the CDR3 is TGTGCCAGCAGCAAAGGGGCGGGAGACGGCGTGGAGACCCAGTACTTC.

The chain combines TRBV27 with TRBJ2-1; TRBD2 matches 7 bases. This CDR3 is built from 16 residues. The V segment lost 5 bases and the J segment 2 bases; nucleotides outside the gene matches: 9. Germline V gene sequence: CDR1 MNHEY, CDR2 SMNVEV (reference sequence). The CDR3 DNA reads TGTGCCAGCAGTCTGCTAGGGAGCGGGGCCTACAATGAGCAGTTCTTC. Protein: CASSLLGSGAYNEQFF.

The chain employs TRBV2 and TRBJ1-2, with 8 bases lining up with TRBD1. Germline V gene sequence: CDR1 SNHLY, CDR2 FYNNEI. Trimming at V came to 5 bases and at J to 5 bases, leaving 7 bases not matched to a gene. This CDR3 spans 14 amino acids. The CDR3 DNA sequence: TGTGCCAGCAGTTCCAGGGGGCTGGGGTATGGCTACACCTTC. Translating it yields CASSSRGLGYGYTF. The entire variable domain, with the rest obtained from reference TRBV2 and TRBJ1-2, is as follows: EPEVTQTPSHQVTQMGQEVILRCVPISNHLYFYWYRQILGQKVEFLVSFYNNEISEKSEIFDDQFSVERPDGSNFTLKIRSTKLEDSAMYFCASSSRGLGYGYTFGSGTRLTVV.

This chain joins TRBV7-8 and TRBJ1-1, with TRBD1 matching over 10 bases. V lost 4 bases to trimming and J lost 4 bases; unmatched junction nucleotides: 12. Germline CDR1 is SGHVS and CDR2 is FQNEAQ. The CDR3 extends over 17 amino acids. The chain's CDR3 is CASSSSRPGQGSTEAFF. In nucleotides, the CDR3 is TGTGCCAGCAGCTCAAGCAGGCCGGGACAGGGGAGCACTGAAGCTTTCTTT.

This chain connects TRBV18 to TRBJ2-1; D ambiguous. The length of the CDR3 is 14 residues. Per the germline V gene, CDR1 is KGHSH and CDR2 is LQKENI. Trimming took 2 bases from V and 4 from J, leaving 9 bases between them. CDR3 in amino acids: CASSPSFEYNEQFF. The DNA for the CDR3 is TGTGCCAGCTCACCATCGTTTGAGTACAATGAGCAGTTCTTC.

This rearrangement joins TRBV10-3 to TRBJ1-2; TRBD1 aligns across 11 bases. Germline loops: CDR1 ENHRY, CDR2 SYGVKD. The CDR3 runs to 13 residues. Trimming took 6 bases from V and 4 from J; bases not matched to a gene: 1. In DNA form, the CDR3 reads TGTGCCATCAGGGACAGGGGGCTCTATGGCTACACCTTC. Its protein product is CAIRDRGLYGYTF.

The CDR3 reads CASSLLPTSGSYEQYF. DNA for the CDR3: TGTGCCAGCAGCTTACTACCGACTAGCGGAAGTTACGAGCAGTACTTC. This chain uses TRBV7-6 with TRBJ2-7, with 9 positions matching TRBD2. There are 16 residues in the CDR3. Germline V gives CDR1 SGHVS, CDR2 FNYEAQ. V lost 2 bases and J lost 4; bases outside the gene matches: 9.

The chain recombines TRBV5-1 with TRBJ2-3; D perhaps matches TRBD2 (5 bases). The CDR3 has 14 residues. With 0 bases removed from V and 8 bases from J, the gap between germline ends came to 13 bases. Germline V lookup: CDR1 SGHRS, CDR2 YFSETQ. This CDR3 is CASSLADVGGTQYF. In DNA, the CDR3 is TGCGCCAGCAGCTTGGCCGATGTCGGAGGTACGCAGTATTTT.

The genes are TRBV7-9 and TRBJ1-1, with 12 bases identical to TRBD1. Trimming cost V 2 bases and J 11 bases; bases outside gene matches: 6. Germline lookup yields CDR1 SEHNR and CDR2 FQNEAQ (reference sequence). The CDR3 has 14 amino acids. The CDR3 spells CASSLMGQGAAAFF. CDR3 in DNA: TGTGCCAGCAGCTTAATGGGACAGGGGGCGGCCGCTTTCTTT.

This clone was seen just once. The chain is built from TRBV7-3 and TRBJ2-2; TRBD1 matches 9 bases. CDR1 is SGHTA, CDR2 FQGTGA, per germline. The CDR3 is 16 residues long. V lost 1 base, J lost 6 bases, and 6 bases stayed unmatched. The CDR3 DNA sequence: TGTGCCAGCAGCTTAATGACAGGGGGTTTATCCGGGGAGCTGTTTTTT. Its translation: CASSLMTGGLSGELFF.

The rearrangement joins TRBV5-1 to TRBJ2-2, with 12 positions matching TRBD2. Germline CDR1 SGHRS, CDR2 YFSETQ. The CDR3 is 17 amino acids. V was pared by 4 bases and J by 4 bases, with 8 bases of the junction left unmatched. CDR3 residues: CASSLPSGGDFTGELFF. DNA of the CDR3: TGCGCCAGCAGCCTACCTAGCGGGGGGGATTTCACCGGGGAGCTGTTTTTT.